The clone carrying this TCR beta chain appeared once. As originally analysed: Scientists estimated how many nucleated cells there were by amplifying reference gene primers. Method: immunoSEQ multiplex PCR; TCRdb's copy keeps in-frame clones and lacks some. Clone size and V and J calls were adopted from that table, with D and trimming inferred from the DNA. The table has 190,000 or so clones, about 91% seen once. This sample stems from a study of blood T cell repertoires in COVID-19. The wider study: From the United States, Italy and Spain came samples of acute and convalescent COVID-19. In each case, the material was cDNA or gDNA derived from T cells, B-cell-depleted T cells, or PBMCs.

Losses at the gene ends were 4 bases for V and 4 bases for J; bases not matched to a gene: 6. The CDR3 contains 15 residues. Looked up from germline, CDR1 is MGHRA and CDR2 is YSYEKL. This clonotype was sampled from a man aged 18-30 years with acute COVID-19. V is TRBV4-1 and J is TRBJ2-7, with 11 bases fitting TRBD2. Sequences were obtained from PBMCs or T cells enriched from blood (not recorded which). This CDR3 reads CASSPPGLAAYEQYF. DNA of the CDR3: TGCGCCAGCAGCCCACCGGGACTAGCGGCATACGAGCAGTACTTC.